This is a list of T cell receptor beta chains from one sample in a study of blood T cell repertoires in COVID-19. The method was immunoSEQ multiplex PCR; TCRdb's version includes in-frame clones alone and lacks a portion of them. The repertoire includes roughly 140,000 clones, approximately 85% of them detected once, and 6.5% to 9.5% sits in the top ten. The specimen was peripheral blood. These receptors were collected from a woman aged 55-75 years with COVID-19, enrolled during active disease. Each CDR3 is given with its conserved first and last residue. The D gene is left open where the match is weak. Expanded clones are given a class, and other clones once, few, many or no size at all.

12,TRBV7-3,-,TRBJ2-7,few,TGTGCCAGCAGCAACTCCGGGACAGAGCAGTACTTC,CASSNSGTEQYF
16,TRBV4-2,TRBD1,TRBJ1-4,-,TGTGCCAGCAGCCAAGAACAGGGGTTGGAAGGTGAAAAACTGTTTTTT,CASSQEQGLEGEKLFF
17,TRBV5-1,-,TRBJ1-6,-,TGCGCCAGCAAATTCGGGGGGGTGAGCTCCTATAATTCACCCCTCCACTTT,CASKFGGVSSYNSPLHF
16,TRBV6-6,-,TRBJ1-6,-,TGTGCCAGCACCCTGGACTCGAGCTCCTATAATTCACCCCTCCACTTT,CASTLDSSSYNSPLHF
15,TRBV4-1,-,TRBJ1-2,-,TGCGCCAGCAGCCAAAGTGGAGGACCTAACTATGGCTACACCTTC,CASSQSGGPNYGYTF
15,TRBV4-1,-,TRBJ1-1,-,TGCGCCAGCAGCCAACCCAGAATAGGGGACACTGAAGCTTTCTTT,CASSQPRIGDTEAFF
14,TRBV19,TRBD2,TRBJ2-1,-,TGTGCCAGTAGTTCTAGCGGGGTTAGAAATGAGCAGTTCTTC,CASSSSGVRNEQFF
12,TRBV7-6,-,TRBJ2-7,-,TGTGCCAGCAGCTTAGCAGGGGACGAGCAGTACTTC,CASSLAGDEQYF
17,TRBV7-9,TRBD2,TRBJ2-3,-,TGTGCCTCCGGGTCCCGGACTAGCGGGGCTAGCACAGATACGCAGTATTTT,CASGSRTSGASTDTQYF
17,TRBV5-1,TRBD1,TRBJ1-3,-,TGCGCCAGCAGCTTGGCCGGACAGGGGGACTCTGGAAACACCATATATTTT,CASSLAGQGDSGNTIYF
14,TRBV7-8,-,TRBJ1-1,-,TGTGCCAGCAGACGAAGGGACACAAACACTGAAGCTTTCTTT,CASRRRDTNTEAFF
17,TRBV6-2/TRBV6-3,TRBD1,TRBJ2-7,-,TGTGCCAGCAGTACGTTACAGGGGGCTATCGTGCTGTGGGAGCAGTACTTC,CASSTLQGAIVLWEQYF
15,TRBV7-2,TRBD1,TRBJ2-7,once,TGTGCCAGCAGTTTTGGACAGGGGTTCTCCTACGAGCAGTACTTC,CASSFGQGFSYEQYF
13,TRBV6-1,-,TRBJ1-6,-,TGTGCCAGCAGTGATACAGGGCGTTCACCCCTCCACTTT,CASSDTGRSPLHF
14,TRBV5-5,-,TRBJ2-7,-,TGTGCCAGCAGCTTGGACGGGGGGCACTACGAGCAGTACTTC,CASSLDGGHYEQYF
15,TRBV19,-,TRBJ2-7,once,TGTGCCAGTAGTATAGATACAGGCAGCTCCTACGAGCAGTACTTC,CASSIDTGSSYEQYF
16,TRBV15,TRBD1,TRBJ2-7,-,TGTGCCACCAGCAGACCTGACAGGGGGGGGTCCTACGAGCAGTACTTC,CATSRPDRGGSYEQYF
16,TRBV6-2/TRBV6-3,-,TRBJ2-1,-,TGTGCCAGCAGTTACTCCCGGACACAATACTACAATGAGCAGTTCTTC,CASSYSRTQYYNEQFF
11,TRBV21-1,-,TRBJ1-1,-,TGTGCCAGCAGCACACGGACTGAAGCTTTCTTT,CASSTRTEAFF